This T cell receptor (beta chain) was profiled in a study of T cells after posttransplantation cyclophosphamide. Controls had myeloablative marrow grafts with methotrexate and calcineurin inhibitor, sampled at 1 year. General study findings and limits: Blood and skin or GI T cell repertoires showed limited TRB overlap. After PTCy, TRB diversity resembled that of CNI/methotrexate controls.

Unmatched junction bases numbered 4, after V lost 4 bases and J lost 0 bases. The CDR3 covers 14 residues. Germline CDR1 is SGHRS and CDR2 is YFSETQ. Concerning this clone: What it binds is unknown.

The table came from immunoSEQ multiplex PCR; TCRdb's copy has only in-frame clones and leaves some out. This table has roughly 17,000 clones, 85% appearing once. V usage is TRBV5-1 and J usage is TRBJ2-7; 7 bases line up with TRBD1. This material consisted of PBMCs, taken after allogeneic stem cell transplant with calcineurin inhibitor and methotrexate. The sequence was obtained from a female patient between 18 and 35 years old who received an allogeneic stem cell transplant from an unrelated donor, was CMV-positive, and had acute and chronic GVHD. A subset of T cells may come from the graft donor. The CDR3 spells CASSTTGSSYEQYF. CDR3 DNA sequence: TGCGCCAGCAGCACGACAGGGAGCTCCTACGAGCAGTACTTC. Full variable domain (remainder filled in from reference TRBV5-1 and TRBJ2-7): KAGVTQTPRYLIKTRGQQVTLSCSPISGHRSVSWYQQTPGQGLQFLFEYFSETQRNKGNFPGRFSGRQFSNSRSEMNVSTLELGDSALYLCASSTTGSSYEQYFGPGTRLTVT.